These 27 T cell receptor beta chains were all obtained from the same sample, sequenced in a study of blood T cell repertoires in COVID-19. The method was immunoSEQ multiplex PCR; TCRdb's version includes in-frame clones alone and lacks a portion of them. The table lists under 450,000 clones, around 87% of them singletons. Sequenced input: PBMCs or T cells enriched from blood (not recorded which). The receptors stem from a man aged 25-40 years who had recovered from COVID-19.

The V and J genes are TRBV2 and TRBJ1-5; 10 bases match TRBD1. CDR1 is SNHLY and CDR2 is FYNNEI in the germline V gene. The CDR3 contains 17 residues. V was pared by 4 bases and J by 3 bases, with 9 bases of the junction left unmatched. CDR3 bases: TGTGCCAGCAGTGTCAGGACAGGGGGACTGATCAATCAGCCCCAGCATTTT. Translating it yields CASSVRTGGLINQPQHF. The entire variable domain, with the rest obtained from reference TRBV2 and TRBJ1-5, is as follows: EPEVTQTPSHQVTQMGQEVILRCVPISNHLYFYWYRQILGQKVEFLVSFYNNEISEKSEIFDDQFSVERPDGSNFTLKIRSTKLEDSAMYFCASSVRTGGLINQPQHFGDGTRLSIL.

This clone was seen only once. The V gene is TRBV6-2 or TRBV6-3, the J gene TRBJ2-7; D ambiguous. The CDR3 spans 12 residues. The germline V and J ends were trimmed by 6 bases and 4 bases, with 10 bases remaining between them. CDR1 is MNHEY and CDR2 is SVGEGT in the germline V gene. The CDR3 coding sequence is TGTGCCAGCAGCCAGACTCGTTACGAGCAGTACTTC. Protein product: CASSQTRYEQYF.

V gene TRBV7-9 combines with J gene TRBJ2-1; no clear D. Trimming took off 3 bases at V and 7 bases at J, with 7 bases between the two ends. This CDR3 has 12 residues. Germline V CDR1 and CDR2: SEHNR, FQNEAQ (reference sequence). For the CDR3, the DNA is TGTGCCAGCAGCTTGATCAGGAATGAGCAGTTCTTC. Protein sequence: CASSLIRNEQFF.

The V and J genes are TRBV9 and TRBJ1-6, with D tentatively TRBD1 (5 bases). Looked up from germline, CDR1 is SGDLS and CDR2 is YYNGEE. The CDR3 contains 15 residues. Between the trimmed V and J ends, which lost 4 bases and 5 bases, there was a span of 13 bases. DNA of the CDR3: TGTGCCAGCAGCCCGGGGGGGGGTGATAATTCACCCCTCCACTTT. Translating it yields CASSPGGGDNSPLHF. Variable domain in full (rest from reference TRBV9 and TRBJ1-6): DSGVTQTPKHLITATGQRVTLRCSPRSGDLSVYWYQQSLDQGLQFLIQYYNGEERAKGNILERFSAQQFPDLHSELNLSSLELGDSALYFCASSPGGGDNSPLHFGNGTRLTVT.

The J gene is TRBJ2-5, the V gene TRBV15; tentatively, D is TRBD2 (5 bases). Deletions cut 4 bases from V and 0 bases from J, with 15 bases between. This CDR3 has 16 amino acids. Germline loops: CDR1 LNHNV, CDR2 YYDKDF (reference sequence). CDR3 bases: TGTGCCACCAGCATGGGCCTCGGGGTGTACCAAGAGACCCAGTACTTC. Translating it yields CATSMGLGVYQETQYF. Drawing the rest from reference TRBV15 and TRBJ2-5, the complete variable domain is DAMVIQNPRYQVTQFGKPVTLSCSQTLNHNVMYWYQQKSSQAPKLLFHYYDKDFNNEADTPDNFQSRRPNTSFCFLDIRSPGLGDTAMYLCATSMGLGVYQETQYFGPGTRLLVL.

The chain combines TRBV10-2 with TRBJ1-5; 7 bases align to TRBD1. The CDR3 length is 14 residues. Losses at the gene ends were 8 bases for V and 5 bases for J; bases not matched to a gene: 9. CDR1 is WSHSY and CDR2 is SAAADI in the germline V gene. The CDR3 is CASGDGQEDQPQHF. The DNA for the CDR3 is TGCGCCAGCGGAGATGGACAGGAGGATCAGCCCCAGCATTTT.

This chain links TRBV5-1 with TRBJ2-6; no clear D. CDR3 length equals 14 residues. Germline V gives CDR1 SGHRS, CDR2 YFSETQ. Between the trimmed V and J ends, which lost 2 bases and 0 bases, there was a span of 3 bases. The CDR3 bases are TGCGCCAGCAGCTTTATCTCTGGGGCCAACGTCCTGACTTTC. It translates to CASSFISGANVLTF.

The chain combines TRBV27 with TRBJ1-1; 10 nucleotides line up with TRBD1. CDR3 size: 16 residues. The germline CDR1 and CDR2 sequences are MNHEY and SMNVEV (reference sequence). V shed 5 bases, J shed 2 bases, and the junction held 8 bases outside the gene matches. CDR3 loop: CASSRRTGGSNTEAFF. The CDR3 DNA sequence: TGTGCCAGCAGTCGTAGGACAGGGGGATCTAACACTGAAGCTTTCTTT.

For the CDR3, the DNA is TGTGCCACCCCCAAAGGGGATAATACGCAAGAGACCCAGTACTTC. This encodes CATPKGDNTQETQYF. This chain joins TRBV2 and TRBJ2-5; tentative D call: TRBD1 (5 bases). The CDR3 runs to 15 residues. With 10 bases removed from V and 2 bases from J, the gap between germline ends came to 20 bases. Germline V gene data show CDR1 as SNHLY and CDR2 as FYNNEI.

The chain recombines TRBV6-4 with TRBJ1-1; D unclear. The germline V and J ends were trimmed by 6 bases and 5 bases, with 13 bases remaining between them. This CDR3 has 13 amino acids. In germline, CDR1 is MRHNA, CDR2 SNTAGT. DNA for the CDR3: TGTGCCAGCAGCCTTAACGGGTGGACTGAAGCTTTCTTT. This gives the protein CASSLNGWTEAFF.

The J gene is TRBJ1-5, the V gene TRBV29-1; no clear D. V lost 2 bases and J 6 bases, leaving 8 bases between the germline ends. From germline, CDR1 is SQVTM and CDR2 ANQGSEA. The CDR3 is 12 residues long. The CDR3 nucleotides read TGCAGCGTTGAAACCGCGGGTCAGCCCCAGCATTTT. This gives the protein CSVETAGQPQHF. The full variable domain, in which reference TRBV29-1 and TRBJ1-5 provide the parts outside the CDR3, is SAVISQKPSRDICQRGTSLTIQCQVDSQVTMMFWYRQQPGQSLTLIATANQGSEATYESGFVIDKFPISRPNLTFSTLTVSNMSPEDSSIYLCSVETAGQPQHFGDGTRLSIL.

On this clone: Other DNA sequences within the sample encode an identical CDR3. The rearrangement uses TRBV10-3 and TRBJ2-7, with D maybe TRBD1 (5 bases). Between the trimmed V and J ends, which lost 3 bases and 4 bases, there was a span of 7 bases. The CDR3 spans 12 residues. Germline CDR1 reads ENHRY; CDR2 reads SYGVKD. The CDR3 loop is CAISEQAYEQYF. The CDR3 bases are TGTGCCATCAGTGAACAGGCATACGAGCAGTACTTC.

This clone was observed a single time. The rearrangement uses TRBV4-1 and TRBJ1-2; D possibly corresponds to TRBD1 (5 bases). The CDR3 sequence is 14 residues long. Germline CDR1 and CDR2: MGHRA and YSYEKL. V lost 3 bases and J lost 8, with 16 bases in between. CDR3 nucleotides: TGCGCCAGCAGCCAGGCAATTCAGGGAGGCGGCTACACCTTC. Amino acid sequence: CASSQAIQGGGYTF.

CDR3 DNA sequence: TGTGCTAGTGGTTTGAGGTTCTGGACAGGGCGAAGTGAGCAGTTCTTC. Its protein is CASGLRFWTGRSEQFF. The chain joins TRBV12-5 to TRBJ2-1, with 8 bases fitting TRBD1. The CDR3 is 16 residues long. The V segment lost 2 bases and the J segment 9 bases; nucleotides outside the gene matches: 12. Germline V gives CDR1 LGHNT, CDR2 FRNRAP.

The V call is TRBV25-1, the J call TRBJ1-5; TRBD1 might be the D (5 bases). The germline gives CDR1 MGHDK, CDR2 SYGVNS. This CDR3 spans 13 amino acids. V lost 3 bases to trimming and J lost 9 bases, with 12 bases between them. The CDR3 reads CASSDFPGGPQHF. The CDR3 DNA reads TGTGCCAGCAGTGACTTTCCGGGGGGGCCCCAGCATTTT.

The chain carries TRBV9 and TRBJ1-2, with D maybe TRBD1 (6 bases). Trimming stripped 7 bases from V and 6 bases from J, with 13 bases between. In germline, CDR1 is SGDLS, CDR2 YYNGEE. The length of the CDR3 is 12 residues. The CDR3 DNA reads TGTGCCAGCGGGCCAGGGGCGGATGGCTACACCTTC. Translation: CASGPGADGYTF.

The chain links TRBV21-1 to TRBJ1-1; the D call TRBD1 from the table was never checked on the DNA. TRBV21-1 is deemed a pseudogene. This CDR3 spans 17 amino acids. CDR3 DNA: TGTGCCAGCAGCAAGCCCGGGACAAAATCAGGTGGGACTGAAGCTTTCTTT. As protein: CASSKPGTKSGGTEAFF.

The rearrangement links TRBV7-9 to TRBJ1-2, with D unclear. The CDR3 contains 13 residues. Germline V gene sequence: CDR1 SEHNR, CDR2 FQNEAQ (reference sequence). Trimming took 3 bases from V and 1 from J, leaving 6 bases between them. This CDR3 reads CASSFEVNYGYTF. For the CDR3, the DNA is TGTGCCAGCAGCTTTGAGGTTAACTATGGCTACACCTTC.

In this sample, this clone turned up once. V gene TRBV27 combines with J gene TRBJ1-2, with D unclear. CDR1 and CDR2 (germline): MNHEY, SMNVEV (reference sequence). Trimming stripped 8 bases from V and 8 bases from J, with 24 bases between. The CDR3 spans 15 residues. CDR3 sequence: CASAPSRGIPRGYTF. The CDR3 DNA follows: TGTGCCAGCGCACCATCCCGCGGAATCCCGAGGGGCTACACCTTC.

The chain couples TRBV28 to TRBJ1-6; TRBD1 matches 7 bases. After removal of 8 bases from V and 14 bases from J, the junction contained 12 bases not matched to a gene. The CDR3 covers 13 residues. The germline V gene encodes CDR1 MDHEN and CDR2 SYDVKM. The CDR3 DNA follows: TGTGCCAGCCATAGACAGGGACGGAAGACCCTCCACTTT. This gives the protein CASHRQGRKTLHF.

The chain is built from TRBV23-1 and TRBJ2-7; 8 bases align to TRBD1. TRBV23-1 is marked as an open reading frame, function uncertain. The length of the CDR3 is 15 residues. The junction had 11 bases not matched to a gene; V was cut back by 4 bases and J by 6 bases. The CDR3 DNA sequence: TGCGCCAGCAGTCGACCCGGGACAGGAGCCCTCGAGCAGTACTTC. As protein: CASSRPGTGALEQYF.

The rearrangement links TRBV6-5 to TRBJ1-1; D is perhaps TRBD1 (5 bases). V dropped 0 bases and J dropped 2 bases, with 7 bases sitting between them. CDR1 MNHEY and CDR2 SVGAGI come from the germline V gene. The CDR3 spans 14 residues. The CDR3 DNA follows: TGTGCCAGCAGTTACTCGGACACTAACACTGAAGCTTTCTTT. Its protein is CASSYSDTNTEAFF.

The chain combines TRBV5-1 with TRBJ2-5; D uncertain. The V and J ends lost 1 base and 3 bases respectively, with 4 bases between them. This CDR3 is built from 12 residues. Germline V lookup: CDR1 SGHRS, CDR2 YFSETQ. The CDR3 DNA reads TGCGCCAGCAGCTTGTCGGAAGAGACCCAGTACTTC. Its translation: CASSLSEETQYF.

The CDR3 DNA reads as TGTGCCACCAGTGATTTGGGGACAGGGGTCGGTCAGCCCCAGCATTTT. The encoded protein is CATSDLGTGVGQPQHF. The chain uses TRBV24-1 and TRBJ1-5, with 10 nucleotides matching TRBD1. CDR1 and CDR2 from the germline V gene are KGHDR and SFDVKD. V gave up 0 bases and J gave up 6 bases; unmatched junction bases: 4. The CDR3 length is 16 residues.

Only one count was recorded for this clone. The chain is built from TRBV7-2 and TRBJ2-7, with a weak D call TRBD2 (6 bases). Trimming pared 4 bases from V and 2 bases from J, leaving 6 bases between. This CDR3 is built from 12 residues. In germline, CDR1 is SGHTA, CDR2 FQGNSA. CDR3 loop: CASSSGAYEQYF. CDR3 nucleotides: TGTGCCAGCAGCTCGGGAGCCTACGAGCAGTACTTC.

About this clone: The same CDR3 can be traced to other DNA sequences in this sample. The rearrangement uses TRBV3-1 (or the pseudogene TRBV3-2) and TRBJ1-6, with 10 nucleotides matching TRBD1. There are 15 residues in the CDR3. The germline V gene has CDR1 LGHDT and CDR2 YNNKEL (reference sequence). V lost 0 bases and J lost 7; bases outside the gene matches: 0. The CDR3 loop is CASSQEGQGNSPLHF. Here the CDR3 DNA reads TGTGCCAGCAGCCAAGAGGGACAGGGGAATTCACCCCTCCACTTT.

The genes are TRBV10-1 and TRBJ1-1; 8 bases line up with TRBD1. The CDR3 is 13 residues long. The junction had 4 bases not matched to a gene; V was cut back by 6 bases and J by 4 bases. The germline gives CDR1 WNHNN, CDR2 SYGVQD (reference sequence). The CDR3 region is CASRGQGSTEAFF. CDR3 nucleotide sequence: TGCGCCAGCAGAGGACAGGGCAGCACTGAAGCTTTCTTT.